In its sample, the clone carrying this T cell receptor (beta chain) is large (0.1 to 1%). Its specificity is not known. The sample is drawn from a study of T-cell memory formation after mild COVID-19. MiXCR was run by TCRdb on the 5' RACE reads, yielding one entry per CDR3 protein. Of roughly 15,000 distinct CDR3 sequences in the sample, roughly a fifth are singletons; the top ten hold 50% to 65%. Study findings and constraints: Researchers report contracting CD4+ clones mostly in CM and EM, with CD8+ clones in EMRA.

The CDR3 contains 13 residues. Germline V gene sequence: CDR1 WSHSY, CDR2 SAAADI. V lost 6 bases, J lost 0 bases, and 9 bases lay in between. The chain links TRBV10-2 to TRBJ2-7; no reliable D call. Sequencing input: PBMCs or a T cell subset sorted from them (not recorded which). The sequence derives from a man aged 18 to 30 who had mild COVID-19 (a few samples of this study predate the infection). Cell type and time point are not known. The CDR3 DNA reads TGCGCCAGCAGGCCTGGGGACTCCTACGAGCAGTACTTC. Translation: CASRPGDSYEQYF.